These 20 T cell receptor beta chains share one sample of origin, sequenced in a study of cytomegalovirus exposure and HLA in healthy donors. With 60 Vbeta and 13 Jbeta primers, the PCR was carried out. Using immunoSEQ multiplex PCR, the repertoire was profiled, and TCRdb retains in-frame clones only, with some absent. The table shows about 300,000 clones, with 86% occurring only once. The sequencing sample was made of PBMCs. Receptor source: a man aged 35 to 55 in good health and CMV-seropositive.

In nucleotides, the CDR3 is TGTGCCAGCAGCTTTCTCCAGGGGTTGGATGGCTACACCTTC. Translation: CASSFLQGLDGYTF. The chain is built from TRBV7-9 and TRBJ1-2, with a tentative D call TRBD1 (6 bases). Trimming pared 3 bases from V and 6 bases from J, leaving 14 bases between. The CDR3 has 14 amino acids. Germline CDR1 SEHNR, CDR2 FQNEAQ (reference sequence).

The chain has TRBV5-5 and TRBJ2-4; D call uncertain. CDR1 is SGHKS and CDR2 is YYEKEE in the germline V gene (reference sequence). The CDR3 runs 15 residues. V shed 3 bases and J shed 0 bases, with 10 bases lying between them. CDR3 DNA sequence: TGTGCCAGCAGCTCTCCGACATTAGCCAAAAACATTCAGTACTTC. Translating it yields CASSSPTLAKNIQYF.

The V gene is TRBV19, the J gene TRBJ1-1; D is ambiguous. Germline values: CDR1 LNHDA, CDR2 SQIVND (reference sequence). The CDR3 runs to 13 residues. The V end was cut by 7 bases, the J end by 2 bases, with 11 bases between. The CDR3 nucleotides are TGTGCCAGTAATCGGGGAAGTAACACTGAAGCTTTCTTT. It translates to CASNRGSNTEAFF. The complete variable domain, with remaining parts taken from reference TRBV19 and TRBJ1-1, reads DGGITQSPKYLFRKEGQNVTLSCEQNLNHDAMYWYRQDPGQGLRLIYYSQIVNDFQKGDIAEGYSVSREKKESFPLTVTSAQKNPTAFYLCASNRGSNTEAFFGQGTRLTVV.

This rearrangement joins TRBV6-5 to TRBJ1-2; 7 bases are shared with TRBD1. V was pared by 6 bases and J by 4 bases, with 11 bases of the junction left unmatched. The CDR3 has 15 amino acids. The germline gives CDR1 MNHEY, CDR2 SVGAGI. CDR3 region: CASSRQSQGRYGYTF. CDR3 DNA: TGTGCCAGCAGCCGACAATCACAGGGGCGCTATGGCTACACCTTC.

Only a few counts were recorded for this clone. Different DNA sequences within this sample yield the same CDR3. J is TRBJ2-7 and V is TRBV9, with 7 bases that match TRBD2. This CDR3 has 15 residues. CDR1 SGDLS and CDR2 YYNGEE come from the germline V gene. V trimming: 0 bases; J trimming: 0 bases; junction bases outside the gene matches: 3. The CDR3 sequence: CASSVGASGSYEQYF. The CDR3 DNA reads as TGTGCCAGCAGCGTAGGGGCTAGCGGCTCCTACGAGCAGTACTTC.

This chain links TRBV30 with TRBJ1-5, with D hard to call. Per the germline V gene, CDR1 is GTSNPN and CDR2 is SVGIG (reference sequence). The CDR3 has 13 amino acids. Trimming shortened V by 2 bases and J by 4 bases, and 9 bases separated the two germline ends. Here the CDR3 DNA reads TGTGCCTGGAGTCACAGCCAGAATCAGCCCCAGCATTTT. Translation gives CAWSHSQNQPQHF.

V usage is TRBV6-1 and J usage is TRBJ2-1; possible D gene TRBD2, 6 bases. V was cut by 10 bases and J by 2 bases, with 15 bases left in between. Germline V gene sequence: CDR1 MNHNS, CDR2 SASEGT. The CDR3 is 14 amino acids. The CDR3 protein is CATIPGGTYNEQFF. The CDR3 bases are TGTGCCACCATTCCCGGGGGTACCTACAATGAGCAGTTCTTC.

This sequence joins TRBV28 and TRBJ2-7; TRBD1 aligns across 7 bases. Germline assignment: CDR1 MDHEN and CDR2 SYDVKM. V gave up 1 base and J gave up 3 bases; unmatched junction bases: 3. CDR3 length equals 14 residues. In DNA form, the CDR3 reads TGTGCCAGCAGTTTATATGGGACAGACTACGAGCAGTACTTC. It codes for CASSLYGTDYEQYF.

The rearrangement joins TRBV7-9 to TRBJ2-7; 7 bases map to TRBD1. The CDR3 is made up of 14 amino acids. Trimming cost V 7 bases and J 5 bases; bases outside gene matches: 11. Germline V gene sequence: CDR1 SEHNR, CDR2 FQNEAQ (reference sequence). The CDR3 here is CASTKTGMLHEQYF. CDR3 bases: TGTGCCAGCACTAAGACAGGGATGCTCCACGAGCAGTACTTC.

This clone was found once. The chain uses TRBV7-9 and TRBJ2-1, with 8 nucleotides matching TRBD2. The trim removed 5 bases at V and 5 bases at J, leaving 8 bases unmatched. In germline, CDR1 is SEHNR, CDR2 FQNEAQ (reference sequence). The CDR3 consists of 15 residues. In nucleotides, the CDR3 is TGTGCCAGCAGCCCCCCGACTAGCGAGGACAATGAGCAGTTCTTC. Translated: CASSPPTSEDNEQFF.

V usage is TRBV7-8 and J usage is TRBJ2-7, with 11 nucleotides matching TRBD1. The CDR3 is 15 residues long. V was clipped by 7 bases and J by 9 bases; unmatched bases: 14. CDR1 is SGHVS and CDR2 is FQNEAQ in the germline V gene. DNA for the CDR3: TGTGCCAGCAACCCCTCCGGGACAGGGGGTTTTGTGCAGTACTTC. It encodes CASNPSGTGGFVQYF.

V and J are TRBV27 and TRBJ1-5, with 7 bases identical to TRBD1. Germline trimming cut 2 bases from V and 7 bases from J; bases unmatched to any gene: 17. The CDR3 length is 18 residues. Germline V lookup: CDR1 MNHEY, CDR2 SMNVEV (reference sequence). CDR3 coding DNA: TGTGCCAGCAGTTTAGGGGACAGATCCTCTCCTGGTTTCCAGCCCCAGCATTTT. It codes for CASSLGDRSSPGFQPQHF.

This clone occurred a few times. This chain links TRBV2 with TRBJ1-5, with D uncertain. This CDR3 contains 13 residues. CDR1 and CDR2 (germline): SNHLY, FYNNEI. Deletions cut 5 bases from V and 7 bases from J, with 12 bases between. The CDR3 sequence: CASSRTGNQPQHF. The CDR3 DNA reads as TGTGCCAGCAGTCGAACGGGAAACCAGCCCCAGCATTTT.

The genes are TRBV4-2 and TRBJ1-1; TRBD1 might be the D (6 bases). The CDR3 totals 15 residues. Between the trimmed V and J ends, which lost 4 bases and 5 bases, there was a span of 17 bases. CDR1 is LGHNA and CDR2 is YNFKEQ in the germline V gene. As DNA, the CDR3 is TGTGCCAGCAGCCTAAACCACAGGGCCCGAACTGAAGCTTTCTTT. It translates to CASSLNHRARTEAFF.

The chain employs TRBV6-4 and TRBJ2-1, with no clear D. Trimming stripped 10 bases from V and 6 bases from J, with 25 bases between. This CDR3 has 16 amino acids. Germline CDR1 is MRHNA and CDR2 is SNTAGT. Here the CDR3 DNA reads TGTGCCACCCCCCCCAGCCCGAGACTCCACTGCAATGAGCAGTTCTTC. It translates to CATPPSPRLHCNEQFF.

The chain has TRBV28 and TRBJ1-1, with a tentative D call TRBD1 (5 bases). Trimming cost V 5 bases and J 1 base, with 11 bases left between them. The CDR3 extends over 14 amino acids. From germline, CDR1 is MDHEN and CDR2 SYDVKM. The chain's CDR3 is CASSHGHPNTEAFF. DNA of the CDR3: TGTGCCAGCAGTCACGGACACCCGAACACTGAAGCTTTCTTT. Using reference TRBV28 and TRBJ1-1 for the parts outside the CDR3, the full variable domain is DVKVTQSSRYLVKRTGEKVFLECVQDMDHENMFWYRQDPGLGLRLIYFSYDVKMKEKGDIPEGYSVSREKKERFSLILESASTNQTSMYLCASSHGHPNTEAFFGQGTRLTVV.

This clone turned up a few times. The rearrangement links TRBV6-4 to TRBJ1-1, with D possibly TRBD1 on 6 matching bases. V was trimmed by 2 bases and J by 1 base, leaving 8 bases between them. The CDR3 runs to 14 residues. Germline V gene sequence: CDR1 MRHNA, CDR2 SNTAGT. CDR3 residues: CASSDTDRNTEAFF. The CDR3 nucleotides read TGTGCCAGCAGTGACACGGACAGGAACACTGAAGCTTTCTTT.

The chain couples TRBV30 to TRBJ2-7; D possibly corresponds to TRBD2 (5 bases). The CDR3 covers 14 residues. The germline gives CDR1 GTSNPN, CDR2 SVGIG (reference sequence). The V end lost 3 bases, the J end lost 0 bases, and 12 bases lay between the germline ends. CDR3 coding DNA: TGTGCCTGGAGGATGGACTTCAGCTCCTACGAGCAGTACTTC. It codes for CAWRMDFSSYEQYF.

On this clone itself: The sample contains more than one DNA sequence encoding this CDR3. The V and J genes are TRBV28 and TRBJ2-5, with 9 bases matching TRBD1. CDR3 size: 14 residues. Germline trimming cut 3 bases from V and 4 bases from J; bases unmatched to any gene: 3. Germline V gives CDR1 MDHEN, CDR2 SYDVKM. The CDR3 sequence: CASSLGQGGETQYF. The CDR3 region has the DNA TGTGCCAGCAGTTTGGGACAGGGTGGAGAGACCCAGTACTTC.

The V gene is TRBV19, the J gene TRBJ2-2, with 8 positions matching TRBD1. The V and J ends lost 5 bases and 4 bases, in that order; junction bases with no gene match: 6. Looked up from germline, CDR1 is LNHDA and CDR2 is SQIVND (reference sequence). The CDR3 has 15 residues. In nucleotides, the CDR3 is TGTGCCAGTAGTGCCAGGGGGCGGTTCACCGGGGAGCTGTTTTTT. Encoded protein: CASSARGRFTGELFF.